This TCR beta chain emerged from a study of cytomegalovirus exposure and HLA in healthy donors. The CDR3 is 13 amino acids. V was pared by 6 bases and J by 5 bases, with 13 bases between. Germline CDR1 and CDR2: SNHLY and FYNNEI. Comments on this clone: Its antigen remains unidentified.

Study results and limitations: Later work showed greater clonal expansion in HLA-associated TCR beta chains than in equally common others. No immune exposure information besides CMV serostatus was available. According to a later analysis, most TCR beta chains associated with CMV appeared HLA-restricted.

It was with 60 Vbeta and 13 Jbeta primers that the PCR ran. Assay: immunoSEQ multiplex PCR; the TCRdb copy retains only in-frame clones and omits some. Here the sample spans approximately 180,000 clones, 75% to 85% being singletons. The sequenced material came from PBMCs. This TCR was recovered from a woman in her fifties or sixties in good health and CMV-seropositive. This chain uses TRBV2 with TRBJ1-1; D is ambiguous. As DNA, the CDR3 is TGTGCCAGCAGAGACCTAAGGAGGACTGAAGCTTTCTTT. Encoded protein: CASRDLRRTEAFF. Variable domain in full (rest from reference TRBV2 and TRBJ1-1): EPEVTQTPSHQVTQMGQEVILRCVPISNHLYFYWYRQILGQKVEFLVSFYNNEISEKSEIFDDQFSVERPDGSNFTLKIRSTKLEDSAMYFCASRDLRRTEAFFGQGTRLTVV.